This T cell receptor (beta chain) stems from a study of blood T cell repertoires in COVID-19. About the research overall: Sites across the United States, Italy and Spain contributed samples from acute and convalescent COVID-19. PBMCs, B-cell-depleted T cells, or T cells were the source of the cDNA or gDNA that made up the material.

Original processing methods: Amplified reference gene primers provided the basis for estimating nucleated cell counts. Libraries were prepared by immunoSEQ multiplex PCR; TCRdb keeps only in-frame clonotypes and omits some of them. V, J and clone size reflect that table, while D and trimming were determined from the DNA. The table shows approximately 130,000 clones, with approximately 85% occurring only once. The germline CDR1 and CDR2 sequences are SGHDT and YYEEEE. The CDR3 is 14 amino acids. The V segment lost 4 bases and the J segment 13 bases; nucleotides outside the gene matches: 9. This chain connects TRBV5-6 to TRBJ2-3; TRBD2 aligns across 13 bases. The clonotype originates from a human donor in a cohort sampled during active COVID-19. The sequenced material came from peripheral blood. CDR3 sequence: CASSLGTSGALEYF. CDR3 bases: TGTGCCAGCAGCCTGGGGACTAGCGGGGCCCTTGAGTATTTT.